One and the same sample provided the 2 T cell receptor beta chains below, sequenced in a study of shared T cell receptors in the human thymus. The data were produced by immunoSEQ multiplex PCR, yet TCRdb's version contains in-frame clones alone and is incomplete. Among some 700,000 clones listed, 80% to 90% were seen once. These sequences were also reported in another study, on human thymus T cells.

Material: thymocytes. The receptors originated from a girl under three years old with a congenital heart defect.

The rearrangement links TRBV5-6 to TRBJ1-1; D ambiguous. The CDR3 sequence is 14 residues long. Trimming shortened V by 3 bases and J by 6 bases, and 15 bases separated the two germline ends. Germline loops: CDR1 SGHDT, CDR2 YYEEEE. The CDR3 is CASSSTRLRSEAFF. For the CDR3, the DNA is TGTGCCAGCAGCTCTACTCGTTTGAGGTCTGAAGCTTTCTTT.

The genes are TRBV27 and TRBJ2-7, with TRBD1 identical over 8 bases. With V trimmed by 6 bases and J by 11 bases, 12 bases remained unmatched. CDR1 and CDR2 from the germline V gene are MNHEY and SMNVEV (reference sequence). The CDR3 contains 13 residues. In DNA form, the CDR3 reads TGTGCCAGCAGAGTTTGGGTTCAGGGACAGGAGTACTTC. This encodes CASRVWVQGQEYF.